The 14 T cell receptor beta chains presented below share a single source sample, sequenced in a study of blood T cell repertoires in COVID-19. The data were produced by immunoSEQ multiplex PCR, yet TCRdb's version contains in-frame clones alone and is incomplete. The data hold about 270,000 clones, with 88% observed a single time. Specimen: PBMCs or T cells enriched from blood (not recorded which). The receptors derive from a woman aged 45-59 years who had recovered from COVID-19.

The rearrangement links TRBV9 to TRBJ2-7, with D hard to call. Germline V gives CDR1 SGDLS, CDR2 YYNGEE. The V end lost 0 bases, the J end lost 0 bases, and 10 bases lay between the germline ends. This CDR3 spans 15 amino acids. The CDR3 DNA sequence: TGTGCCAGCAGCGTAGATCAACAGCCCTCCTACGAGCAGTACTTC. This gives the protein CASSVDQQPSYEQYF.

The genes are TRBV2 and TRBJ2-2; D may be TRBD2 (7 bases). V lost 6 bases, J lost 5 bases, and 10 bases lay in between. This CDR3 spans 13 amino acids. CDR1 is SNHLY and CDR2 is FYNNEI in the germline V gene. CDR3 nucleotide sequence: TGTGCCAGCAGAGGGGGAGGGACCGGGGAGCTGTTTTTT. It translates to CASRGGGTGELFF.

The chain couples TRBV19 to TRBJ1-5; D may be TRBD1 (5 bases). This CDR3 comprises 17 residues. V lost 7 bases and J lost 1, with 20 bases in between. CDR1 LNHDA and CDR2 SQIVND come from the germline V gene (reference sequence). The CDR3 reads CASTLNFGGSSNQPQHF. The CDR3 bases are TGTGCCAGTACCCTGAACTTCGGGGGTAGCAGCAATCAGCCCCAGCATTTT.

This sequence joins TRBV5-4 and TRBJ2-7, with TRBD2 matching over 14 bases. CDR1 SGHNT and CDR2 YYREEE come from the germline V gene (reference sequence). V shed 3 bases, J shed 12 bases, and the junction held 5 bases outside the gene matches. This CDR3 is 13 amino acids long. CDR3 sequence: CASSSGTSGSGYF. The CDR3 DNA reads TGTGCCAGCAGCTCAGGGACTAGCGGGAGTGGGTACTTC.

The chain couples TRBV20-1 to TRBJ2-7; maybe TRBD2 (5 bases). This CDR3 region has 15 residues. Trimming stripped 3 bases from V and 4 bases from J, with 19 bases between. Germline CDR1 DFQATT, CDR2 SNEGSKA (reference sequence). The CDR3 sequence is CSASGIAQDIYEQYF. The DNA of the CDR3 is TGCAGTGCTAGTGGTATAGCGCAAGACATATACGAGCAGTACTTC.

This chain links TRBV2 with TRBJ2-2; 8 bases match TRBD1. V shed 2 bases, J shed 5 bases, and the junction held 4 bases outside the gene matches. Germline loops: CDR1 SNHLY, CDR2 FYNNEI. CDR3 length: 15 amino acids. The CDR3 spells CASSEQTGGTGELFF. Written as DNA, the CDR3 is TGTGCCAGCAGTGAACAAACAGGGGGAACCGGGGAGCTGTTTTTT.

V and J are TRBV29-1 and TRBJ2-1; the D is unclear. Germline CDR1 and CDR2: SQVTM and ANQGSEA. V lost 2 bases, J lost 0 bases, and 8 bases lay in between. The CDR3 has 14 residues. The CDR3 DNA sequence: TGCAGCGTTGAATCGCCAGTCTCCTACAATGAGCAGTTCTTC. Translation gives CSVESPVSYNEQFF.

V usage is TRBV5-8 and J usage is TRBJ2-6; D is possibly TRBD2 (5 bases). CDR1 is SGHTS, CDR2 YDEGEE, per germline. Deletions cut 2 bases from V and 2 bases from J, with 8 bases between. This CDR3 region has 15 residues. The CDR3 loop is CASSLRGTGANVLTF. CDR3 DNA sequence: TGTGCCAGCAGCTTACGGGGAACTGGGGCCAACGTCCTGACTTTC.

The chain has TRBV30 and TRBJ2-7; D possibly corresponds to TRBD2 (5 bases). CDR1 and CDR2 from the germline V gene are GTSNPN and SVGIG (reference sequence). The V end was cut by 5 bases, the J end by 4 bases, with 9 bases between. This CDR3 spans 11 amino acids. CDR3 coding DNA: TGTGCCTGGGGCGGGTCGTACGAGCAGTACTTC. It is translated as CAWGGSYEQYF.

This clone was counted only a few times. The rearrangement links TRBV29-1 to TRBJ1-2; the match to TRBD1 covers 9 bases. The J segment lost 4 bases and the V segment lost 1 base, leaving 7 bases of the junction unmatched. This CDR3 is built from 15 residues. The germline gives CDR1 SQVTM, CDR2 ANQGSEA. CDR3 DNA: TGCAGCGTTGAAGTAGTGACGGGACAGGGCTATGGCTACACCTTC. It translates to CSVEVVTGQGYGYTF.

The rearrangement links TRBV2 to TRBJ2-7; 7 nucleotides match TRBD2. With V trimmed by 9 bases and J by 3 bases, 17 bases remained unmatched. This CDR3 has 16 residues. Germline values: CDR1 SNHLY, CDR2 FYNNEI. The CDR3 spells CASREGMLAVGYEQYF. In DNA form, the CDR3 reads TGTGCCAGTAGGGAGGGGATGCTAGCGGTAGGCTACGAGCAGTACTTC.

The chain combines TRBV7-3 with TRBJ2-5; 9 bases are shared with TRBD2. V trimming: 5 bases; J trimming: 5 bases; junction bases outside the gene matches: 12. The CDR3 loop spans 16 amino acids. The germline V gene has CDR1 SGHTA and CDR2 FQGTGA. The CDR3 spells CASSPGSLAGKETQYF. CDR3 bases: TGTGCCAGCAGCCCCGGGTCCCTAGCGGGAAAGGAGACCCAGTACTTC.

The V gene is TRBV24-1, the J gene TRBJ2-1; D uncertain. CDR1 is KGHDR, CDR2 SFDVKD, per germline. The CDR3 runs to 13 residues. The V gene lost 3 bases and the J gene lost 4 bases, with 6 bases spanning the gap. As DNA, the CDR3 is TGTGCCACCAGTGATACTAATTACAATGAGCAGTTCTTC. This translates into CATSDTNYNEQFF.

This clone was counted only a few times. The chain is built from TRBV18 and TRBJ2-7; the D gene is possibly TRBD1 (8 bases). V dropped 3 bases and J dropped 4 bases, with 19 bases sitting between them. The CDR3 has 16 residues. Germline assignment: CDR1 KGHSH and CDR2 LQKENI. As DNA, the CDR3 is TGTGCCAGCTCACCTAGTACAGGGGGGGCCTTGTACGAGCAGTACTTC. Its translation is CASSPSTGGALYEQYF. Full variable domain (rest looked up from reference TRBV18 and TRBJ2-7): NAGVMQNPRHLVRRRGQEARLRCSPMKGHSHVYWYRQLPEEGLKFMVYLQKENIIDESGMPKERFSAEFPKEGPSILRIQQVVRGDSAAYFCASSPSTGGALYEQYFGPGTRLTVT.